The present T cell receptor beta chain was sequenced within a study of T cell repertoires in cytomegalovirus infection (dated by TCRdb to between 2018 and 2020). Regarding the study in general: Peptide stimulations targeted recently identified HLA-C-restricted CMV epitopes, whose presentation resists viral immunomodulation, together with well-studied HLA-B-restricted epitopes. Donor HLA type was relevant to the analysis, as public TCR beta signatures indicated carriage of CMV infection together with the matching HLA type.

Notes on this clonotype: It has no known antigen specificity. Within one base of it there is no much larger clone, and no base qualities were kept.

Beyond this particular receptor, the publication reports: The ex vivo response was dominated by HLA-C-restricted CMV-specific TCR beta clonotypes, which also provided the single most frequent clonotype in two of eight donors. Carriers of CMV infection plus the relevant HLA type were discriminated by the cumulative frequency of public TCR beta family members in the study cohort and in an independent roughly 320-donor cohort.

Sample treatment or condition, as interpreted from the label and publication: in vitro stimulation with specific CMV peptide epitopes to enrich CMV-specific T cells. This sample was sequenced with an Illumina HiSeq 1500. TCRdb's own reprocessing of the public reads used fastp at Q25 and MiXCR and kept productive beta chains. Entries that share a CDR3 protein sequence are merged under the most common genes and DNA. The table for this sample lists some 310,000 distinct CDR3 sequences; around 25% of them were counted only once. Roughly 13% of the sample is held by the ten biggest clonotypes. V is cut by 7 bases and J by 0 bases, and the space between the germline ends is 18 bases. The CDR3 sequence holds 15 residues, the cysteine and phenylalanine included. Just CDR3 DNA is preserved here, 45 bases in frame from base 1. CDR1 and CDR2 are read off the germline V gene as SQVTM and ANQGSEA.

The chain joins TRBV29-1 to TRBJ1-2, with a weak D call of TRBD1 (5 bases match). The sequences come from cultured PBMCs, collected from culture after CMV antigen stimulation. This TCR was sampled from a human donor in good health (CMV status not recorded). Some clones in this sample may be carry-over from other donors' samples. The CDR3: CSAPEGPDPNYGYTF. The bases read TGCAGCGCTCCCGAGGGGCCAGATCCTAACTATGGCTACACCTTC.